The 30 T cell receptor beta chains below come from one sample, sequenced in a study of blood T cell repertoires in COVID-19. Profiled with immunoSEQ multiplex PCR; TCRdb holds only in-frame clones, not every one. The data contain 150,000 or so clones, under 90% of them seen just once; the ten biggest clones take up 10% to 15%. The sequenced sample was PBMCs or T cells enriched from blood (not recorded which). The receptors were sampled from a man in his fifties or sixties who had recovered from COVID-19.

J is TRBJ1-5 and V is TRBV18; D might be TRBD1 (6 bases). Germline assignment: CDR1 KGHSH and CDR2 LQKENI. The CDR3 has 15 amino acids. Trimming stripped 1 base from V and 2 bases from J, with 9 bases between. The CDR3 here is CASSPRPGGNQPQHF. The DNA for the CDR3 is TGTGCCAGCTCACCACGGCCAGGGGGCAATCAGCCCCAGCATTTT. Full variable domain (missing parts from reference TRBV18 and TRBJ1-5): NAGVMQNPRHLVRRRGQEARLRCSPMKGHSHVYWYRQLPEEGLKFMVYLQKENIIDESGMPKERFSAEFPKEGPSILRIQQVVRGDSAAYFCASSPRPGGNQPQHFGDGTRLSIL.

This chain connects TRBV3-1 (or the pseudogene TRBV3-2) to TRBJ2-4; perhaps TRBD1 as D (5 bases). The CDR3 loop spans 11 amino acids. The germline CDR1 and CDR2 sequences are LGHDT and YNNKEL (reference sequence). V dropped 2 bases and J dropped 9 bases, with 5 bases sitting between them. The CDR3 sequence: CASSQQGIQYF. CDR3 in DNA: TGTGCCAGCAGCCAACAGGGCATTCAGTACTTC.

This clone has a single count. The V call is TRBV5-6, the J call TRBJ1-2; TRBD1 matches at 10 bases. This CDR3 is 16 amino acids long. Germline CDR1 SGHDT, CDR2 YYEEEE. J lost 3 bases, V lost 5 bases, and 10 bases had no gene match. Here the CDR3 reads CASRPITGQGYYGYTF. For the CDR3, the DNA is TGTGCCAGCAGACCGATAACGGGACAGGGGTACTATGGCTACACCTTC. Looking up the rest from reference TRBV5-6 and TRBJ1-2 gives the full variable domain: DAGVTQSPTHLIKTRGQQVTLRCSPKSGHDTVSWYQQALGQGPQFIFQYYEEEERQRGNFPDRFSGHQFPNYSSELNVNALLLGDSALYLCASRPITGQGYYGYTFGSGTRLTVV.

J is TRBJ2-2 and V is TRBV7-3, with 15 bases fitting TRBD2. CDR1 SGHTA and CDR2 FQGTGA come from the germline V gene. V was pared by 5 bases and J by 4 bases, with 5 bases of the junction left unmatched. This CDR3 has 17 amino acids. CDR3 nucleotide sequence: TGTGCCAGCAGCCGGACTAGCGGGGGGGCCGTCACCGGGGAGCTGTTTTTT. This encodes CASSRTSGGAVTGELFF.

This rearrangement joins TRBV5-1 to TRBJ2-1; 7 bases match TRBD1. The V gene's germline CDR1 is SGHRS and CDR2 YFSETQ. The V gene end was trimmed by 0 bases and the J gene end by 6 bases; junction bases not matched to a gene: 9. The CDR3 totals 16 residues. The CDR3 DNA reads TGCGCCAGCAGCTTGGCCCCGGACAGGCAGGGCAATGAGCAGTTCTTC. Translating gives CASSLAPDRQGNEQFF.

The rearrangement joins TRBV7-3 to TRBJ2-7, with 9 bases that match TRBD1. This CDR3 spans 14 amino acids. Germline V gene sequence: CDR1 SGHTA, CDR2 FQGTGA. The V gene end was trimmed by 2 bases and the J gene end by 5 bases; junction bases not matched to a gene: 4. The CDR3 region is CASSLGTGFDEQYF. CDR3 DNA: TGTGCCAGCAGCTTAGGGACAGGGTTCGACGAGCAGTACTTC.

The J gene is TRBJ2-1, the V gene TRBV11-3; 8 bases agree with TRBD1. This CDR3 region has 15 residues. The ends lost 5 bases at V and 4 bases at J; junction bases unmatched: 7. CDR1 is SGHNT and CDR2 is YENEEA in the germline V gene. The CDR3: CASSPTGATYNEQFF. CDR3 nucleotide sequence: TGTGCCAGCAGCCCGACAGGGGCAACATACAATGAGCAGTTCTTC. The full variable domain, completed using reference TRBV11-3 and TRBJ2-1, is EAGVVQSPRYKIIEKKQPVAFWCNPISGHNTLYWYLQNLGQGPELLIRYENEEAVDDSQLPKDRFSAERLKGVDSTLKIQPAELGDSAVYLCASSPTGATYNEQFFGPGTRLTVL.

With respect to this clone: Sequence at one end of the junction differs from germline and may be a read error. This chain joins TRBV7-7 and TRBJ2-3, with 11 bases aligning to TRBD2. The V gene's germline CDR1 is SSHAT and CDR2 FNYEAQ (reference sequence). The CDR3 loop spans 13 amino acids. The CDR3 DNA reads as TGTGCTAGCAGCTTAGAGGGACTAGCGGCGCAGTATTTT. Translation gives CASSLEGLAAQYF.

For this clone: Other nucleotide sequences in the sample specify the same CDR3. The chain recombines TRBV7-9 with TRBJ1-1; a possible D gene is TRBD1 (5 bases). V was clipped by 2 bases and J by 2 bases, with 6 bases between them. The germline V gene encodes CDR1 SEHNR and CDR2 FQNEAQ (reference sequence). This CDR3 is 13 amino acids long. The CDR3 protein is CASSLQGNTEAFF. The CDR3 bases are TGTGCCAGCAGCTTACAGGGTAACACTGAAGCTTTCTTT.

CDR3 residues: CASSLRAGPDTQYF. In DNA, the CDR3 is TGTGCCAGCAGCTTAAGGGCAGGGCCAGATACGCAGTATTTT. V is TRBV7-3 and J is TRBJ2-3, with D perhaps TRBD1 (5 bases). V was pared by 1 base and J by 4 bases, with 9 bases between. Germline CDR1 reads SGHTA; CDR2 reads FQGTGA. This CDR3 contains 14 residues.

This sequence joins TRBV28 and TRBJ1-6; D not resolved. Trimming took 3 bases from V and 2 from J, leaving 14 bases between them. The CDR3 totals 17 residues. CDR1 is MDHEN and CDR2 is SYDVKM in the germline V gene. The CDR3 loop is CASSFPREGAYNSPLHF. DNA of the CDR3: TGTGCCAGCAGTTTCCCCCGAGAGGGCGCCTATAATTCACCCCTCCACTTT.

The chain combines TRBV2 with TRBJ2-5; TRBD2 might be the D (7 bases). The germline V and J ends were trimmed by 4 bases and 6 bases, with 12 bases remaining between them. Germline CDR1 SNHLY, CDR2 FYNNEI. The CDR3 length is 13 residues. CDR3 in DNA: TGTGCCAGCAGTGGAGGGGGGGCCCAGACCCAGTACTTC. It yields the protein CASSGGGAQTQYF.

The DNA for the CDR3 is TGTGCCAGCAGCTCGTCTACAGGGGGGAGAAACATTCAGTACTTC. It encodes CASSSSTGGRNIQYF. The J gene is TRBJ2-4, the V gene TRBV5-8; TRBD1 matches at 8 bases. The CDR3 is 15 residues long. The ends lost 3 bases at V and 6 bases at J; junction bases unmatched: 8. Germline assignment: CDR1 SGHTS and CDR2 YDEGEE.

The chain recombines TRBV3-1 (or the pseudogene TRBV3-2) with TRBJ1-3; D remains unclear. CDR3 length equals 15 residues. CDR1 and CDR2 from the germline V gene are LGHDT and YNNKEL (reference sequence). Trimming stripped 4 bases from V and 0 bases from J, with 10 bases between. The CDR3 loop is CASSRKGGSGNTIYF. The CDR3 DNA reads as TGTGCCAGCAGCCGTAAGGGAGGCTCTGGAAACACCATATATTTT.

The J gene is TRBJ2-5, the V gene TRBV3-1 (or the pseudogene TRBV3-2), with 9 positions matching TRBD2. Trimming cost V 0 bases and J 2 bases; bases outside gene matches: 16. Germline lookup yields CDR1 LGHDT and CDR2 YNNKEL (reference sequence). The CDR3 spans 20 residues. This CDR3 is CASSQDRRMGRGGIQETQYF. The CDR3 DNA reads TGTGCCAGCAGCCAAGACCGTCGGATGGGGCGGGGGGGCATACAAGAGACCCAGTACTTC.

The gene calls are TRBV12-3 or TRBV12-4 and TRBJ1-1; D not resolved. Trimming cost V 6 bases and J 1 base, with 9 bases left between them. The CDR3 length is 13 residues. CDR3 sequence: CASRPGRNTEAFF. The CDR3 DNA sequence: TGTGCCAGCAGGCCCGGTAGGAACACTGAAGCTTTCTTT.

This clone was seen repeatedly, ten times or more. The rearrangement joins TRBV12-3 or TRBV12-4 to TRBJ2-2, with D possibly matching TRBD2 (6 bases). The germline V and J ends were trimmed by 6 bases and 7 bases, with 6 bases remaining between them. The CDR3 has 11 amino acids. CDR3 bases: TGTGCCAGCAGGGGAGGCGGGGAGCTGTTTTTT. It codes for CASRGGGELFF.

The rearrangement joins TRBV7-2 to TRBJ2-5; D uncertain. Germline CDR1 is SGHTA and CDR2 is FQGNSA. Trimming cost V 3 bases and J 5 bases, with 10 bases left between them. This CDR3 has 13 amino acids. CDR3 residues: CASSFSSWETQYF. CDR3 bases: TGTGCCAGCAGCTTTTCTAGTTGGGAGACCCAGTACTTC.

The count of this clone is one. This chain connects TRBV30 to TRBJ1-1; no definite D call. Trimming stripped 3 bases from V and 7 bases from J, with 6 bases between. From germline, CDR1 is GTSNPN and CDR2 SVGIG (reference sequence). The CDR3 sequence is 10 residues long. The CDR3 here is CAWSTIEAFF. The CDR3 DNA sequence: TGTGCCTGGAGCACAATTGAAGCTTTCTTT.

The chain has TRBV10-3 and TRBJ1-2; D possibly corresponds to TRBD1 (5 bases). V was cut by 4 bases and J by 4 bases, with 16 bases left in between. This CDR3 contains 15 residues. The V gene's germline CDR1 is ENHRY and CDR2 SYGVKD. CDR3 region: CAISGGRDRIYGYTF. In DNA form, the CDR3 reads TGTGCCATCAGTGGGGGCAGGGATCGCATCTATGGCTACACCTTC.

The genes are TRBV5-8 and TRBJ2-7; 8 bases agree with TRBD1. Germline CDR1 reads SGHTS; CDR2 reads YDEGEE. Losses at the gene ends were 1 base for V and 3 bases for J; bases not matched to a gene: 0. CDR3 length: 13 residues. In DNA form, the CDR3 reads TGTGCCAGCAGCTTGACAGGGGGCTACGAGCAGTACTTC. Protein product: CASSLTGGYEQYF.

The chain joins TRBV21-1 to TRBJ1-5; the listed D gene, TRBD1, was not tested against the DNA. TRBV21-1 is a documented pseudogene. The CDR3 extends over 15 amino acids. CDR3 sequence: CASNRKDRVNQPQHF. CDR3 bases: TGTGCCAGCAACCGTAAAGACAGGGTCAATCAGCCCCAGCATTTT.

This chain joins TRBV12-3 or TRBV12-4 and TRBJ1-2, with D uncertain. V shed 6 bases and J shed 8 bases, with 16 bases lying between them. This CDR3 comprises 13 residues. CDR3 nucleotides: TGTGCCAGCAGCCTAAGAGGGAAGGTGGGCTACACCTTC. Translation: CASSLRGKVGYTF.

This clone was recorded once. V is TRBV3-1 (or the pseudogene TRBV3-2) and J is TRBJ1-6; possible D gene TRBD1, 6 bases. Germline V gives CDR1 LGHDT, CDR2 YNNKEL (reference sequence). The CDR3 has 16 residues. Trimming pared 1 base from V and 7 bases from J, leaving 14 bases between. The chain's CDR3 is CASSQAGHKGNSPLHF. The CDR3 nucleotides are TGTGCCAGCAGCCAAGCGGGACACAAGGGCAATTCACCCCTCCACTTT.

This chain's CDR3 is CAISESGRGDQPQHF. The DNA for the CDR3 is TGTGCCATCAGTGAGTCGGGCAGGGGAGATCAGCCCCAGCATTTT. The rearrangement uses TRBV10-3 and TRBJ1-5, with a tentative D call TRBD1 (6 bases). CDR1 is ENHRY and CDR2 is SYGVKD in the germline V gene. There are 15 residues in the CDR3. The germline V and J ends were trimmed by 0 bases and 5 bases, with 11 bases remaining between them.

The rearrangement joins TRBV7-6 to TRBJ1-1; TRBD1 matches at 8 bases. The CDR3 covers 16 residues. Looked up from germline, CDR1 is SGHVS and CDR2 is FNYEAQ. After removal of 0 bases from V and 4 bases from J, the junction contained 7 bases not matched to a gene. In nucleotides, the CDR3 is TGTGCCAGCAGCTTAGCCCCGGTACAGGGGGGCACTGAAGCTTTCTTT. Translated, it gives CASSLAPVQGGTEAFF.

The chain carries TRBV7-2 and TRBJ2-1; D may be TRBD1 (6 bases). The CDR3 has 15 amino acids. Trimming took off 4 bases at V and 4 bases at J, with 14 bases between the two ends. The germline V gene has CDR1 SGHTA and CDR2 FQGNSA. CDR3 loop: CASSSWTEAYNEQFF. The CDR3 DNA is TGTGCCAGCAGCTCGTGGACAGAGGCTTACAATGAGCAGTTCTTC.

V is TRBV19 and J is TRBJ2-5, with 8 bases fitting TRBD1. This CDR3 has 13 amino acids. Germline V gives CDR1 LNHDA, CDR2 SQIVND (reference sequence). After removal of 9 bases from V and 5 bases from J, the junction contained 8 bases not matched to a gene. The CDR3 coding sequence is TGTGCCAGCCGACAGGGGTTGGGGGAGACCCAGTACTTC. Translation: CASRQGLGETQYF. The whole variable domain, filled in from reference TRBV19 and TRBJ2-5, reads DGGITQSPKYLFRKEGQNVTLSCEQNLNHDAMYWYRQDPGQGLRLIYYSQIVNDFQKGDIAEGYSVSREKKESFPLTVTSAQKNPTAFYLCASRQGLGETQYFGPGTRLLVL.

The V gene is TRBV29-1, the J gene TRBJ1-1, with 10 bases lining up with TRBD1. The CDR3 loop spans 13 amino acids. CDR1 is SQVTM and CDR2 is ANQGSEA in the germline V gene. V gave up 7 bases and J gave up 0 bases; unmatched junction bases: 2. The CDR3 bases are TGCAGCGGCGGACAGGGGGTGAACACTGAAGCTTTCTTT. Protein: CSGGQGVNTEAFF.

This clone was seen more than once but under ten times. V gene TRBV9 combines with J gene TRBJ1-1, with D perhaps TRBD1 (5 bases). The CDR3 sequence is 13 residues long. Germline CDR1 and CDR2: SGDLS and YYNGEE. V dropped 4 bases and J dropped 3 bases, with 10 bases sitting between them. This chain's CDR3 is CASSPQGYTEAFF. The CDR3 DNA sequence: TGTGCCAGCAGCCCGCAGGGCTACACTGAAGCTTTCTTT.